The text below deals with one TCR beta chain. The record originates from a study of blood T cell repertoires in COVID-19. CDR1 is SGHRS, CDR2 YFSETQ, per germline. Trimming took 2 bases from V and 1 from J, leaving 12 bases between them. The CDR3 extends over 15 amino acids. The method was immunoSEQ multiplex PCR; TCRdb's version includes in-frame clones alone and lacks a portion of them. The table shows around 300,000 clones, with about nine tenths occurring only once. Material for sequencing was peripheral blood. The gene calls are TRBV5-1 and TRBJ1-1, with D unresolved. This sequence originates from a woman aged 45-60 years with COVID-19, enrolled during active disease. The CDR3: CASSFGHQSNTEAFF. The CDR3 DNA reads as TGCGCCAGCAGCTTTGGGCACCAGTCGAACACTGAAGCTTTCTTT. The full variable domain, its missing parts supplied by reference TRBV5-1 and TRBJ1-1, is KAGVTQTPRYLIKTRGQQVTLSCSPISGHRSVSWYQQTPGQGLQFLFEYFSETQRNKGNFPGRFSGRQFSNSRSEMNVSTLELGDSALYLCASSFGHQSNTEAFFGQGTRLTVV.